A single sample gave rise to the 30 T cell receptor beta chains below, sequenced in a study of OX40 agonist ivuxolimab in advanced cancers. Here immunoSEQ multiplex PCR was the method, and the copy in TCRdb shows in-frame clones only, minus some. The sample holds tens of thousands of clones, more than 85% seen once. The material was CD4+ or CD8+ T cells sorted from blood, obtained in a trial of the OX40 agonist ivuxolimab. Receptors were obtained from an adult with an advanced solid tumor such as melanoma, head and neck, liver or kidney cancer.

Here the CDR3 reads CASSVPTGCCEQYF. The CDR3 coding sequence is TGTGCCAGCAGCGTTCCGACAGGTTGCTGCGAGCAGTACTTC. This chain links TRBV11-1 with TRBJ2-7; possible D gene TRBD1, 6 bases. Trimming removed 5 bases at V and 6 bases at J, with 17 bases between. Germline assignment: CDR1 SGHAT and CDR2 FQDESV (reference sequence). CDR3 size: 14 residues.

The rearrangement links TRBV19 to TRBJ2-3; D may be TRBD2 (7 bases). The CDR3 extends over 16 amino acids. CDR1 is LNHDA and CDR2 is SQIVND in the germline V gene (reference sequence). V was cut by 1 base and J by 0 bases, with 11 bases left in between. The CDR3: CASSIGGGTSTDTQYF. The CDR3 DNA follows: TGTGCCAGTAGTATAGGGGGGGGCACTAGCACAGATACGCAGTATTTT.

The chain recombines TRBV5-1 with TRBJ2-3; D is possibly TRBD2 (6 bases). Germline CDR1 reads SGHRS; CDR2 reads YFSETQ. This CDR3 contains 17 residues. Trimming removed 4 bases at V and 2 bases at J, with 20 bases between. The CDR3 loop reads CASSEGLYSGFTDTQYF. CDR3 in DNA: TGCGCCAGCAGCGAGGGACTCTATAGCGGATTCACAGATACGCAGTATTTT.

CDR3 coding DNA: TGTGCCAGCGACACCGGGGAGCTGTTTTTT. Protein product: CASDTGELFF. The rearrangement joins TRBV28 to TRBJ2-2; no clear D gene. Germline values: CDR1 MDHEN, CDR2 SYDVKM. V was trimmed by 8 bases and J by 3 bases, leaving 1 base between them. There are 10 residues in the CDR3.

CDR3 in DNA: TGCGCCAGCAGCACGACTAGCGGGAGCATAGCAGATACGCAGTATTTT. This gives the protein CASSTTSGSIADTQYF. The chain joins TRBV5-1 to TRBJ2-3; the match to TRBD2 covers 12 bases. CDR1 is SGHRS and CDR2 is YFSETQ in the germline V gene. V lost 4 bases to trimming and J lost 4 bases; unmatched junction nucleotides: 7. This CDR3 spans 16 amino acids.

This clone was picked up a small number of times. The CDR3 nucleotides are TGTGCCAGCAGCTTAGGGACGGCTAACTATGGCTACACCTTC. Its translation is CASSLGTANYGYTF. The chain carries TRBV7-9 and TRBJ1-2; unclear D gene. V lost 1 base to trimming and J lost 0 bases, with 6 bases between them. The CDR3 contains 14 residues. In germline, CDR1 is SEHNR, CDR2 FQNEAQ (reference sequence).

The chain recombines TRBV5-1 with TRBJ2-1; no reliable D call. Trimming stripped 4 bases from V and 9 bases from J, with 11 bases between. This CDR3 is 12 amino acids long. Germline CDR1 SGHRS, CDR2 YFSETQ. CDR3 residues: CASSQPTAEQFF. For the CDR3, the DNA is TGCGCCAGCAGCCAGCCGACGGCTGAGCAGTTCTTC.

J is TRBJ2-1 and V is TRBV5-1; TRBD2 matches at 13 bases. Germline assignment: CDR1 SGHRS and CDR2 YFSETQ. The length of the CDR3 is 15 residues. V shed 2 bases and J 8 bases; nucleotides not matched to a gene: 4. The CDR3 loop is CASSFTSGRGDEQFF. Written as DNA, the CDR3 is TGCGCCAGCAGCTTTACTAGCGGGAGGGGCGATGAGCAGTTCTTC.

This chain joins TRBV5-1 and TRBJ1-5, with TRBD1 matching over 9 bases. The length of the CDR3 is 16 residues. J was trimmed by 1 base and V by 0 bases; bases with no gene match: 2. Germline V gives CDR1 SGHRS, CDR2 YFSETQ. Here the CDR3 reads CASSLGTGVSNQPQHF. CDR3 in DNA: TGCGCCAGCAGCTTGGGGACAGGGGTGAGCAATCAGCCCCAGCATTTT.

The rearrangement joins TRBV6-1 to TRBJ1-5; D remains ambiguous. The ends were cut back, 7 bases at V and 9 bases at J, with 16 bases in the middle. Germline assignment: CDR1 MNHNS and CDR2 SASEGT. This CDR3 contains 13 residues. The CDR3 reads CASKSGAVWPQHF. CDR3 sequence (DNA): TGTGCCAGCAAGTCTGGAGCCGTGTGGCCCCAGCATTTT.

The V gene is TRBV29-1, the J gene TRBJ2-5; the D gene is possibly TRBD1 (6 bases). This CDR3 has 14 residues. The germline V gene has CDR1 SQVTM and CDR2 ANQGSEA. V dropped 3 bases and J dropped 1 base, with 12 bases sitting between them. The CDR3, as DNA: TGCAGCGTTGACCCAACAGGGTTCCAAGAGACCCAGTACTTC. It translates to CSVDPTGFQETQYF.

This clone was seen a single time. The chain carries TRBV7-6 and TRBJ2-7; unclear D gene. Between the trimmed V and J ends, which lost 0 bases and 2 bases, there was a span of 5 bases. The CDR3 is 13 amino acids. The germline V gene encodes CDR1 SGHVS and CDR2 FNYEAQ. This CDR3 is CASSLAGTYEQYF. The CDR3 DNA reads TGTGCCAGCAGCTTAGCTGGTACCTACGAGCAGTACTTC.

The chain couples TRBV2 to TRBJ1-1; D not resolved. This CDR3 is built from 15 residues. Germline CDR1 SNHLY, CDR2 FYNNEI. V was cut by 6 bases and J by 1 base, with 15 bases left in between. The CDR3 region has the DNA TGTGCCAGCAGGGTGACCTGGGTGGGGAACACTGAAGCTTTCTTT. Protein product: CASRVTWVGNTEAFF.

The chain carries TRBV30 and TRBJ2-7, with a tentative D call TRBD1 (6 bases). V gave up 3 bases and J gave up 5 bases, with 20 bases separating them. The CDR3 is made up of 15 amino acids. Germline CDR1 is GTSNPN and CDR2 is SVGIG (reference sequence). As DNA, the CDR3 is TGTGCCTGGAGCCTCGGGACACGCCGAGGCAACGAGCAGTACTTC. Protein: CAWSLGTRRGNEQYF.

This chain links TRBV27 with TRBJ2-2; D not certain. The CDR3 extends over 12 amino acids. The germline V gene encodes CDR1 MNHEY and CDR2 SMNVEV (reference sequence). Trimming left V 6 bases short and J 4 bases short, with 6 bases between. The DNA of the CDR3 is TGTGCCAGCAGGCGCCTCACCGGGGAGCTGTTTTTT. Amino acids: CASRRLTGELFF.

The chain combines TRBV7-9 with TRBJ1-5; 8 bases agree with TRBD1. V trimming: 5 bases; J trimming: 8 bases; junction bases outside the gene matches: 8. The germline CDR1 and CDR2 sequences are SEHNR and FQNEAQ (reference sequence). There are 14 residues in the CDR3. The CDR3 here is CASSPEDRVKPQHF. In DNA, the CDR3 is TGTGCCAGCAGCCCAGAGGACAGGGTAAAGCCCCAGCATTTT.

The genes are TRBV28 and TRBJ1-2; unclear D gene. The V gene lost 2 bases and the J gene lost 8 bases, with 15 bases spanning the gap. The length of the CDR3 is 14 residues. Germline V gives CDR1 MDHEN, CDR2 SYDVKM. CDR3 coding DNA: TGTGCCAGCAGTTTACCTAACGATAATAGGGGCTACACCTTC. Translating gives CASSLPNDNRGYTF.

CDR3: CASSPPGLPTEQYF. The DNA for the CDR3 is TGTGCCAGCTCACCACCGGGACTTCCCACGGAGCAGTACTTC. This sequence joins TRBV18 and TRBJ2-7, with a weak D call TRBD2 (6 bases). This CDR3 is 14 amino acids long. Germline lookup yields CDR1 KGHSH and CDR2 LQKENI. V lost 0 bases, J lost 7 bases, and 13 bases lay in between.

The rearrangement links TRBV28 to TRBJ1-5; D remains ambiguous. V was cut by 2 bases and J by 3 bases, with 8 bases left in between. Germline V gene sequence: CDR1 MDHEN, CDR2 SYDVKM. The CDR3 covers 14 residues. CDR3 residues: CASSLAGYNQPQHF. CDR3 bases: TGTGCCAGCAGTTTAGCAGGATACAATCAGCCCCAGCATTTT.

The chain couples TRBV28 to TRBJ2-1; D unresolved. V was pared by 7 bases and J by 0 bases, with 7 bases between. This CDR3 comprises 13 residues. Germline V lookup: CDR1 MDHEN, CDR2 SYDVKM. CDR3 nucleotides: TGTGCCAGCAATGGCGGCTCCTACAATGAGCAGTTCTTC. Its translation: CASNGGSYNEQFF.

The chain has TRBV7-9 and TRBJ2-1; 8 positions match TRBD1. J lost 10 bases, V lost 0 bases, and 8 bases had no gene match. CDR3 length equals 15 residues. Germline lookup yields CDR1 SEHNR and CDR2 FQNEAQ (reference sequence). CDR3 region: CASSLAGRGRREQFF. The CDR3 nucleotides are TGTGCCAGCAGCTTAGCGGGCAGGGGGCGCCGGGAGCAGTTCTTC.

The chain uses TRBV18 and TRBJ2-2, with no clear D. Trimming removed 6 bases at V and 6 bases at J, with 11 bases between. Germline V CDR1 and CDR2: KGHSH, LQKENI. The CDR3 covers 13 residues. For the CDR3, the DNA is TGTGCCAGCTCGTCCCTAGATCCCGGGGAGCTGTTTTTT. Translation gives CASSSLDPGELFF.

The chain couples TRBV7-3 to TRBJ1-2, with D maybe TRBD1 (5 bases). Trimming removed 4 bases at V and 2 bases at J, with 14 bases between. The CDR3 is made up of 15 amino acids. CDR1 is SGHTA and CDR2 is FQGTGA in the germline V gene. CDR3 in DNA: TGTGCCAGCAGCTCAAAACCGGGACGGAACTATGGCTACACCTTC. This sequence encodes CASSSKPGRNYGYTF.

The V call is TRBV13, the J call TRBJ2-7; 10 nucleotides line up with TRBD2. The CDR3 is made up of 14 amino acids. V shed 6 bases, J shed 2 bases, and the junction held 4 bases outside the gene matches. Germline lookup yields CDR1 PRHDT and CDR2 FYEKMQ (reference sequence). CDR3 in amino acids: CASRTSGVPYEQYF. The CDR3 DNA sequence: TGTGCCAGCAGAACTAGCGGGGTTCCCTACGAGCAGTACTTC. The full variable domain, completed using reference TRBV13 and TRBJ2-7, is AAGVIQSPRHLIKEKRETATLKCYPIPRHDTVYWYQQGPGQDPQFLISFYEKMQSDKGSIPDRFSAQQFSDYHSELNMSSLELGDSALYFCASRTSGVPYEQYFGPGTRLTVT.

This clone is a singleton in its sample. The CDR3 region is CAWSVHRANTEAFF. In DNA, the CDR3 is TGTGCCTGGAGTGTCCACAGGGCGAACACTGAAGCTTTCTTT. V and J are TRBV30 and TRBJ1-1; TRBD1 is a possible D gene (6 bases). CDR3 length: 14 residues. The germline V gene encodes CDR1 GTSNPN and CDR2 SVGIG (reference sequence). Trimming took 0 bases from V and 1 from J, leaving 9 bases between them.

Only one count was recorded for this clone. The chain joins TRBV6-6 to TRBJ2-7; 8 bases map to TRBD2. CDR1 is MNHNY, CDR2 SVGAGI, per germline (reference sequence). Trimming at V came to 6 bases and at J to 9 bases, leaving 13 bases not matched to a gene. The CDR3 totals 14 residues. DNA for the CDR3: TGTGCCAGCAGCTACACAGCGGGAGACCTTGTGCAGTACTTC. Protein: CASSYTAGDLVQYF.

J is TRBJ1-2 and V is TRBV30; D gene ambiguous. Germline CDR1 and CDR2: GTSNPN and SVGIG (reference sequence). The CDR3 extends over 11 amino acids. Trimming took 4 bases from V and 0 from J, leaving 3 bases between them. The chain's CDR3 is CAWKANYGYTF. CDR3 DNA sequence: TGTGCCTGGAAAGCTAACTATGGCTACACCTTC.

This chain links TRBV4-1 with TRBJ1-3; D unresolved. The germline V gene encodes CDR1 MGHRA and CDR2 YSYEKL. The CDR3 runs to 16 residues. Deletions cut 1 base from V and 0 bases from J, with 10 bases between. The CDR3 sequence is CASSQGRIGSGNTIYF. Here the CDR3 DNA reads TGCGCCAGCAGCCAAGGGCGGATAGGCTCTGGAAACACCATATATTTT.

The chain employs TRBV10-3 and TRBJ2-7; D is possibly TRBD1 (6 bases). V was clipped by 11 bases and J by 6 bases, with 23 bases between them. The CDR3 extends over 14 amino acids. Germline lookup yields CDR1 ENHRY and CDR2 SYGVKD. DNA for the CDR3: TGTGCCGCTCGAAGTGGGACAAACGTCCCCGAGCAGTACTTC. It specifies CAARSGTNVPEQYF.

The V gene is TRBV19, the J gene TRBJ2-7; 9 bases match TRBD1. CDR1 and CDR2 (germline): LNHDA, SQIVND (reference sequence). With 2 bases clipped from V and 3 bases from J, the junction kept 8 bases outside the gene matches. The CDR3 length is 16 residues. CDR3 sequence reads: CASSINPGTGIYEQYF. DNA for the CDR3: TGTGCCAGTAGTATAAACCCCGGGACAGGGATCTACGAGCAGTACTTC.